Below, 10 T cell receptor beta chains from the same sample are listed, as sequenced in a study of beta chain features in type 1 diabetes. Antigens of these TCRs are unknown. Whole-study results and caveats: Patients with Type 1 diabetes showed moderately but significantly shorter TCRB CDR3s in all four CD4+ subsets.

TCRB transcripts that were expressed got sequenced, as all of the isolated RNA had been reverse transcribed. Measured with immunoSEQ multiplex PCR; TCRdb has only the in-frame clones, and not every one. The sample consists of about 360,000 clones, around 13% of them appearing once. Sequencing used naive CD4+ T cells from blood. The source of these receptors is a woman in her late teens or twenties with type 1 diabetes.

This clone occurred a few times. The genes are TRBV21-1 and TRBJ1-2. TRBV21-1 is a known pseudogene. This CDR3 contains 14 residues. CDR3 in DNA: TGTGCCAGCAGCAAAGCGGGGAGGGCATGCGGCTACACCTTC. It specifies CASSKAGRACGYTF.

V gene TRBV18 combines with J gene TRBJ1-1; D gene ambiguous. This CDR3 has 15 amino acids. V was clipped by 3 bases and J by 1 base, with 12 bases between them. CDR1 is KGHSH, CDR2 LQKENI, per germline. CDR3 loop: CASSPPRHPNTEAFF. The CDR3, as DNA: TGTGCCAGCTCACCCCCTCGACACCCGAACACTGAAGCTTTCTTT.

This clone was counted between two and nine times. The chain joins TRBV9 to TRBJ2-2; 7 nucleotides align to TRBD1. This CDR3 has 14 amino acids. Germline V gene lookup returns CDR1 SGDLS and CDR2 YYNGEE. With 4 bases clipped from V and 4 bases from J, the junction kept 4 bases outside the gene matches. The CDR3 sequence: CASSQGVFTGELFF. In DNA, the CDR3 is TGTGCCAGCAGCCAGGGGGTGTTCACCGGGGAGCTGTTTTTT.

The rearrangement joins TRBV4-1 to TRBJ2-5, with 13 bases aligning to TRBD2. Germline V gives CDR1 MGHRA, CDR2 YSYEKL. This CDR3 has 13 amino acids. V dropped 4 bases and J dropped 7; count of bases not matched to a gene: 0. The DNA for the CDR3 is TGCGCCAGCAGCCGGACTAGCGGGGGGACCCAGTACTTC. Translation gives CASSRTSGGTQYF.

This clone was observed a handful of times. The chain joins TRBV12-5 to TRBJ1-2, with unresolved D. Between the trimmed V and J ends, which lost 0 bases and 8 bases, there was a span of 10 bases. The germline CDR1 and CDR2 sequences are LGHNT and FRNRAP. The CDR3 spans 13 residues. CDR3 sequence reads: CASGLVPGPGYTF. CDR3 bases: TGTGCTAGTGGTTTGGTCCCTGGGCCCGGCTACACCTTC.

The sample holds a few counts of this clone. DNA for the CDR3: TGCAGCGTTGCGGGGGAAAACTCTAACTATGGCTACACCTTC. Translated, it gives CSVAGENSNYGYTF. The chain joins TRBV29-1 to TRBJ1-2; D possibly corresponds to TRBD1 (5 bases). V was clipped by 4 bases and J by 0 bases, with 12 bases between them. The length of the CDR3 is 14 residues. The V gene's germline CDR1 is SQVTM and CDR2 ANQGSEA.

This clone was seen more than once but under ten times. The rearrangement joins TRBV23-1 to TRBJ1-2, with a tentative D call TRBD1 (5 bases). TRBV23-1 is placed among ORFs of uncertain function. CDR3 length equals 14 residues. With 7 bases removed from V and 3 bases from J, the gap between germline ends came to 15 bases. CDR3 protein: CASTPGRADYGYTF. CDR3 sequence (DNA): TGCGCCAGCACCCCGGGCAGGGCGGACTATGGCTACACCTTC.

To note about this clone: Other DNA sequences in this specimen translate into the identical CDR3. V is TRBV2 and J is TRBJ1-5; possibly TRBD1 for D (5 bases). CDR1 and CDR2 (germline): SNHLY, FYNNEI. There are 14 residues in the CDR3. V was cut by 2 bases and J by 4 bases, with 9 bases left in between. CDR3 amino acids: CASSEQGGNQPQHF. CDR3 nucleotide sequence: TGTGCCAGCAGTGAACAGGGTGGAAATCAGCCCCAGCATTTT.

The gene calls are TRBV11-2 and TRBJ2-5, with D possibly being TRBD2 (5 bases). This CDR3 contains 14 residues. With 5 bases removed from V and 7 bases from J, the gap between germline ends came to 17 bases. Germline loops: CDR1 SGHAT, CDR2 FQNNGV. CDR3 in DNA: TGTGCCAGCAGCGACACTAGGCGATACGTGACCCAGTACTTC. Encoded protein: CASSDTRRYVTQYF.

J is TRBJ2-2 and V is TRBV11-2; D may be TRBD2 (6 bases). Per germline, CDR1 SGHAT and CDR2 FQNNGV. The germline V and J ends were trimmed by 5 bases and 8 bases, with 18 bases remaining between them. The CDR3 covers 15 residues. This CDR3 reads CASSVAGSLSGELFF. The CDR3 nucleotides are TGTGCCAGCAGCGTCGCCGGGAGCTTGTCGGGGGAGCTGTTTTTT.